Included here is one T cell receptor beta chain sequence, with context. Source study methods: Amplification of reference gene primers was used by the study to estimate nucleated cell counts. This table comes from immunoSEQ multiplex PCR, and its TCRdb copy is limited to in-frame clones, with some not included. The D gene and trimming were derived from the DNA, and the V and J assignments and clone size from that table. This table has roughly 43,000 clones, 80% to 90% appearing once. These data come from a study of blood T cell repertoires in COVID-19. Study summary: Italy, Spain and the United States were the sources of the convalescent and acute COVID-19 samples.

Germline V CDR1 and CDR2: DFQATT, SNEGSKA (reference sequence). The CDR3 extends over 11 amino acids. The V segment lost 0 bases and the J segment 10 bases; nucleotides outside the gene matches: 0. This chain connects TRBV20-1 to TRBJ2-1; the match to TRBD1 covers 7 bases. The specimen sequenced was peripheral blood. The source of this sequence is a man between 65 and 80 years old with active COVID-19. CDR3 in DNA: TGCAGTGCTAGAGAGGACAGGGAGCAGTTCTTC. Translated: CSAREDREQFF.